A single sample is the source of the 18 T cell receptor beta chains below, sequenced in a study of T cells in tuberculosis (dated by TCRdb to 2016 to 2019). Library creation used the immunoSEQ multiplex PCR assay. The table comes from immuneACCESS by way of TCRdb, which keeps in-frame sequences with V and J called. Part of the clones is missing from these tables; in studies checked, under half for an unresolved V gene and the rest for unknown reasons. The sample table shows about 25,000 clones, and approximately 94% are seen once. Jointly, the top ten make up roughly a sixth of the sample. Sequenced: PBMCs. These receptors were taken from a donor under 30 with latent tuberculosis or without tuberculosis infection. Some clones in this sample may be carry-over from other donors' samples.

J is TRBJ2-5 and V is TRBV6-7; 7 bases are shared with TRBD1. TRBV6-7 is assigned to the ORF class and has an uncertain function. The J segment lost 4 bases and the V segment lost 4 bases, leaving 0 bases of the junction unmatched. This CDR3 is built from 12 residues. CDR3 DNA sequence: TGTGCCAGCAGTTGGACAGGAGAGACCCAGTACTTC. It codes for CASSWTGETQYF.

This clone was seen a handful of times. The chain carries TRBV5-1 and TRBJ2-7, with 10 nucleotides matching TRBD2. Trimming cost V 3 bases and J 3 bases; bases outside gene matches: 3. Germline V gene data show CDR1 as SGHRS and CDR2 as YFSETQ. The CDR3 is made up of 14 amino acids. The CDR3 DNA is TGCGCCAGCAGCTCTAGCGGGGGAATCTACGAGCAGTACTTC. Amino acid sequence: CASSSSGGIYEQYF. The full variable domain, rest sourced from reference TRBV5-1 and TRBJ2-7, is KAGVTQTPRYLIKTRGQQVTLSCSPISGHRSVSWYQQTPGQGLQFLFEYFSETQRNKGNFPGRFSGRQFSNSRSEMNVSTLELGDSALYLCASSSSGGIYEQYFGPGTRLTVT.

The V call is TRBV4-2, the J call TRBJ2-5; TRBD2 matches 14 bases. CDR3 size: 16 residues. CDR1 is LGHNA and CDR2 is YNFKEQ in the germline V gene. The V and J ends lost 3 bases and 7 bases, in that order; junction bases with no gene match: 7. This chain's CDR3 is CASSQEGLAGEGTQYF. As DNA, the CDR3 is TGTGCCAGCAGCCAGGAGGGACTAGCGGGAGAAGGGACCCAGTACTTC.

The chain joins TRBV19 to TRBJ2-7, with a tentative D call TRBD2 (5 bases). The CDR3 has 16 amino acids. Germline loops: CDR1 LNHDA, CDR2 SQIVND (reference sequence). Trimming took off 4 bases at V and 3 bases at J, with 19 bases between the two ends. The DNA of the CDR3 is TGTGCCAGTAGTAAACCGGGGAGAAGCCCTTTCTACGAGCAGTACTTC. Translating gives CASSKPGRSPFYEQYF.

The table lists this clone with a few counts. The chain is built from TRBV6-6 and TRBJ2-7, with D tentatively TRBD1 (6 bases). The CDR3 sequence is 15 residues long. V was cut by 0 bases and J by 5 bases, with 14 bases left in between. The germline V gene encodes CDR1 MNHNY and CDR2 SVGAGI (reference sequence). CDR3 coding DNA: TGTGCCAGCAGTTACTCTGACGTAGAGGGGGACGAGCAGTACTTC. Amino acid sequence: CASSYSDVEGDEQYF.

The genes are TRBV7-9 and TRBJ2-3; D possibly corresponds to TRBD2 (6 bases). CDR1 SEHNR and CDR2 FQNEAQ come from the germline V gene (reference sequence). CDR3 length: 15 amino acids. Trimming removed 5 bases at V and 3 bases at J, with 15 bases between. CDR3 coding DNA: TGTGCCAGCAGCCCCTTTAGCGGCTCGACAGATACGCAGTATTTT. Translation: CASSPFSGSTDTQYF.

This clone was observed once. The CDR3 is CASSLEGSTDTQYF. As DNA, the CDR3 is TGTGCCAGCAGCTTAGAGGGGAGCACAGATACGCAGTATTTT. V is TRBV7-8 and J is TRBJ2-3; perhaps TRBD1 as D (5 bases). This CDR3 has 14 amino acids. Trimming removed 1 base from V and 0 bases from J, with 5 bases in between. Germline loops: CDR1 SGHVS, CDR2 FQNEAQ.

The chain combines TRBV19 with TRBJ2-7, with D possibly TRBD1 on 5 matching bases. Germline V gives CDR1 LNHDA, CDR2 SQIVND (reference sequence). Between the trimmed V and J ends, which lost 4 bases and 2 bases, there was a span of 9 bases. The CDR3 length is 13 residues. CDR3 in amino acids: CASSRADTYEQYF. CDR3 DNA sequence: TGTGCCAGTAGTAGGGCGGACACCTACGAGCAGTACTTC.

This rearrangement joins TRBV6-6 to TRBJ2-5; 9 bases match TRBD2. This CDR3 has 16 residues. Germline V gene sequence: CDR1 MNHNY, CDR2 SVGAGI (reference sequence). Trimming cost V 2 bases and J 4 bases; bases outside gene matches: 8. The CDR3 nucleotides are TGTGCCAGCAGTTACCCCGGTCTAGCGGGAAGAGAGACCCAGTACTTC. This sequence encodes CASSYPGLAGRETQYF.

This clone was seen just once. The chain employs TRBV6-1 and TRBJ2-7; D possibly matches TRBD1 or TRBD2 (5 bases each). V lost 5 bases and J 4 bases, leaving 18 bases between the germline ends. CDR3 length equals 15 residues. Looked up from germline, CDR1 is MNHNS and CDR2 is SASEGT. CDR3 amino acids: CASSKEGQNLYEQYF. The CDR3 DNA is TGTGCCAGCAGTAAAGAGGGGCAGAACTTGTACGAGCAGTACTTC.

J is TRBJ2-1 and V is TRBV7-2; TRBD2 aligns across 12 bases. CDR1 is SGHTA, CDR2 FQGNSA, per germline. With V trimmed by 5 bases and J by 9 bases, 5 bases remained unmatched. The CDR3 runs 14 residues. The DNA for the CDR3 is TGTGCCAGCAGCCCAGGACTAGCGGGATTTGAGCAGTTCTTC. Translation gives CASSPGLAGFEQFF.

The DNA for the CDR3 is TGTGCCAGTACCCGAAAGCCGGGACAGGGCACAGATACGCAGTATTTT. The encoded protein is CASTRKPGQGTDTQYF. The chain combines TRBV19 with TRBJ2-3, with 8 bases aligning to TRBD1. The length of the CDR3 is 16 residues. The germline CDR1 and CDR2 sequences are LNHDA and SQIVND (reference sequence). The J segment lost 1 base and the V segment lost 7 bases, leaving 10 bases of the junction unmatched. The full variable domain, with the rest looked up from reference TRBV19 and TRBJ2-3, is DGGITQSPKYLFRKEGQNVTLSCEQNLNHDAMYWYRQDPGQGLRLIYYSQIVNDFQKGDIAEGYSVSREKKESFPLTVTSAQKNPTAFYLCASTRKPGQGTDTQYFGPGTRLTVL.

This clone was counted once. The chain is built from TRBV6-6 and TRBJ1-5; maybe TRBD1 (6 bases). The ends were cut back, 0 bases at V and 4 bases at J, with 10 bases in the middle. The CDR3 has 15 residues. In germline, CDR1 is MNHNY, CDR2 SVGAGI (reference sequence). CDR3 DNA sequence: TGTGCCAGCAGTTACTCGTCAGGGGTGAATCAGCCCCAGCATTTT. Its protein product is CASSYSSGVNQPQHF.

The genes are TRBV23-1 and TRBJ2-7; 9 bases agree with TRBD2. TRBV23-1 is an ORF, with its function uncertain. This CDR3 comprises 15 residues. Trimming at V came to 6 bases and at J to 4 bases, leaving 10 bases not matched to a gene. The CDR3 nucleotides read TGCGCCAGCAGCGATATAGCGGGGGAGTTGTACGAGCAGTACTTC. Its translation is CASSDIAGELYEQYF.

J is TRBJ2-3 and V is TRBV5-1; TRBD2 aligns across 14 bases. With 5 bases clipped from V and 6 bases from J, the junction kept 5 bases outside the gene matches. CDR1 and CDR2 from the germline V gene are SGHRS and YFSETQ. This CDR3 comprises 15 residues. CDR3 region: CASSWRTSGRDTQYF. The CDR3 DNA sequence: TGCGCCAGCAGTTGGAGGACTAGCGGGAGGGATACGCAGTATTTT.

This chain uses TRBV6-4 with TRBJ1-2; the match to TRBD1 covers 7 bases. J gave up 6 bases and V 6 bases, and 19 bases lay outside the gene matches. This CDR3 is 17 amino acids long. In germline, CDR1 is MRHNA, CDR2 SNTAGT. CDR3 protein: CASRVSSYRTGQDGYTF. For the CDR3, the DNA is TGTGCCAGCAGAGTAAGTTCATATCGGACAGGCCAGGATGGCTACACCTTC.

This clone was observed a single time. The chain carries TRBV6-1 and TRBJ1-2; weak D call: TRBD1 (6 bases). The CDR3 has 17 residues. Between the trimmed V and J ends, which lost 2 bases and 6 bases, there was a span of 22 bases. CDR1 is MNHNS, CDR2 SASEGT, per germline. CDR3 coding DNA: TGTGCCAGCAGTGAATTCGAGGCGGATAGGCCAGGGGATGGCTACACCTTC. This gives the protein CASSEFEADRPGDGYTF.

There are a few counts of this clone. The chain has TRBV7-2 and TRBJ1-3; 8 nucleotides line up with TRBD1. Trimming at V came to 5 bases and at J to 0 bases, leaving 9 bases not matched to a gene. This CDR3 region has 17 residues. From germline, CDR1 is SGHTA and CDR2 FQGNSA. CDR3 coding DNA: TGTGCCAGCAGCCAAGGCGGACAGGGAATCTCTGGAAACACCATATATTTT. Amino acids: CASSQGGQGISGNTIYF.